This record looks at one T cell receptor beta chain sequence and its context. V lost 6 bases and J 1 base, leaving 6 bases between the germline ends. Per germline, CDR1 MDHEN and CDR2 SYDVKM. CDR3 length equals 12 residues. The sample belongs to a study of blood T cell repertoires in COVID-19. Study-level background: Material from acute and convalescent COVID-19 was sourced from the United States, Italy and Spain.

Profiling relied on immunoSEQ multiplex PCR, and the TCRdb table lists in-frame clones only, not all of them. The table has under 100,000 clones, about 85% seen once. The chain uses TRBV28 and TRBJ1-1; D unresolved. This sequence originates from a woman between 70 and 85 years old with acute or convalescent COVID-19. Material: peripheral blood. This CDR3 reads CASSPGNTEAFF. As DNA, the CDR3 is TGTGCCAGCAGCCCGGGGAACACTGAAGCTTTCTTT. Variable domain in full (rest from reference TRBV28 and TRBJ1-1): DVKVTQSSRYLVKRTGEKVFLECVQDMDHENMFWYRQDPGLGLRLIYFSYDVKMKEKGDIPEGYSVSREKKERFSLILESASTNQTSMYLCASSPGNTEAFFGQGTRLTVV.